These 18 T cell receptor beta chains were sequenced from one sample in a study of glioma-infiltrating T cells after dendritic cell vaccination. Data came from immunoSEQ multiplex PCR; TCRdb stores just in-frame clones and leaves some out. The table has about 50,000 clones, more than 75% seen once. Time point in this sample: after dendritic cell vaccination, including at tumor progression/relapse. Here the sequenced sample was blood, taken after dendritic cell vaccination. These receptors all come from a human donor with glioblastoma.

There are a few counts of this clone. The chain recombines TRBV7-2 with TRBJ2-1; 10 bases are a match to TRBD2. This CDR3 has 15 residues. Germline values: CDR1 SGHTA, CDR2 FQGNSA. V shed 5 bases, J shed 6 bases, and the junction held 7 bases outside the gene matches. The CDR3 DNA follows: TGTGCCAGCAGCCTCGCTAGCGGGGGCCTCAATGAGCAGTTCTTC. Its translation is CASSLASGGLNEQFF.

The rearrangement uses TRBV5-1 and TRBJ2-5; possible D gene TRBD2, 6 bases. Germline V lookup: CDR1 SGHRS, CDR2 YFSETQ. Between the trimmed V and J ends, which lost 3 bases and 2 bases, there was a span of 11 bases. This CDR3 has 14 amino acids. As DNA, the CDR3 is TGCGCCAGCAGCTGGACGGGACTTCAAGAGACCCAGTACTTC. Translated: CASSWTGLQETQYF. The full variable domain, with the rest looked up from reference TRBV5-1 and TRBJ2-5, is KAGVTQTPRYLIKTRGQQVTLSCSPISGHRSVSWYQQTPGQGLQFLFEYFSETQRNKGNFPGRFSGRQFSNSRSEMNVSTLELGDSALYLCASSWTGLQETQYFGPGTRLLVL.

The CDR3 reads CASKRHTIGPQHF. DNA of the CDR3: TGTGCCAGCAAAAGACATACCATTGGCCCCCAGCATTTT. V gene TRBV6-5 combines with J gene TRBJ1-5; D unresolved. V was clipped by 7 bases and J by 10 bases, with 17 bases between them. CDR1 MNHEY and CDR2 SVGAGI come from the germline V gene. The CDR3 runs to 13 residues.

The chain joins TRBV5-6 to TRBJ2-1; D is possibly TRBD1 (6 bases). This CDR3 comprises 15 residues. V was shortened by 2 bases and J by 7 bases, with 16 bases between the two germline ends. Germline V gene data show CDR1 as SGHDT and CDR2 as YYEEEE. The CDR3 bases are TGTGCCAGCAGCTTCATACAGGGTAATTCAAATGAGCAGTTCTTC. Encoded protein: CASSFIQGNSNEQFF.

The chain carries TRBV11-2 and TRBJ1-1, with D uncertain. The CDR3 sequence is 15 residues long. Germline V CDR1 and CDR2: SGHAT, FQNNGV. V dropped 3 bases and J dropped 5 bases, with 16 bases sitting between them. DNA of the CDR3: TGTGCCAGCAGCTTTTCTGGGAGGCGAAGGACTGAAGCTTTCTTT. It is translated as CASSFSGRRRTEAFF.

The V call is TRBV5-1, the J call TRBJ2-2; D perhaps matches TRBD1 (6 bases). Deletions cut 4 bases from V and 3 bases from J, with 7 bases between. The CDR3 covers 13 residues. CDR1 and CDR2 (germline): SGHRS, YFSETQ. The CDR3 coding sequence is TGCGCCAGCAGCCACAGGGACACCGGGGAGCTGTTTTTT. The encoded protein is CASSHRDTGELFF.

The J gene is TRBJ1-6, the V gene TRBV18; 7 bases are a match to TRBD1. Trimming cost V 3 bases and J 8 bases; bases outside gene matches: 4. Germline CDR1 reads KGHSH; CDR2 reads LQKENI. The CDR3 is 14 residues long. The CDR3 protein is CASSPPQGDSPLHF. The CDR3 region has the DNA TGTGCCAGCTCACCTCCCCAGGGGGATTCACCCCTCCACTTT.

V gene TRBV27 combines with J gene TRBJ2-7, with D possibly matching TRBD1 (6 bases). Trimming took off 2 bases at V and 5 bases at J, with 16 bases between the two ends. CDR3 length: 15 residues. CDR1 and CDR2 from the germline V gene are MNHEY and SMNVEV (reference sequence). The CDR3 DNA reads as TGTGCCAGCAGTTTAACCACCGACAGGAATAACGAGCAGTACTTC. It translates to CASSLTTDRNNEQYF.

This sequence joins TRBV7-9 and TRBJ1-6, with a possible D match to TRBD1 (5 bases). The CDR3 has 15 amino acids. Germline lookup yields CDR1 SEHNR and CDR2 FQNEAQ (reference sequence). Trimming left V 1 base short and J 10 bases short, with 14 bases between. The CDR3 here is CASSLGGVEGSPLHF. Here the CDR3 DNA reads TGTGCCAGCAGCTTAGGGGGGGTCGAAGGCTCACCCCTCCACTTT.

The chain employs TRBV20-1 and TRBJ2-7; D might be TRBD1 (7 bases). The CDR3 extends over 11 amino acids. CDR1 is DFQATT and CDR2 is SNEGSKA in the germline V gene (reference sequence). The V and J ends lost 8 bases and 3 bases respectively, with 11 bases between them. CDR3: CSTRDSYEQYF. In nucleotides, the CDR3 is TGCAGTACGCGGGACAGCTACGAGCAGTACTTC.

This chain uses TRBV2 with TRBJ2-3, with 7 positions matching TRBD1. V shed 3 bases, J shed 3 bases, and the junction held 3 bases outside the gene matches. CDR1 is SNHLY and CDR2 is FYNNEI in the germline V gene. The CDR3 is 14 residues long. CDR3 protein: CASSEGRGTDTQYF. The DNA for the CDR3 is TGTGCCAGCAGTGAGGGCAGGGGGACAGATACGCAGTATTTT.

The genes are TRBV5-4 and TRBJ2-7; 7 nucleotides agree with TRBD2. V was clipped by 9 bases and J by 3 bases; unmatched bases: 9. The CDR3 loop spans 13 amino acids. Germline assignment: CDR1 SGHNT and CDR2 YYREEE (reference sequence). The CDR3 DNA reads TGTGCCACCCGAGGGAGGGGCCACTACGAGCAGTACTTC. This codes for CATRGRGHYEQYF.

This chain connects TRBV9 to TRBJ2-1, with 7 bases matching TRBD2. This CDR3 is 13 amino acids long. The J segment lost 12 bases and the V segment lost 3 bases, leaving 9 bases of the junction unmatched. Germline CDR1 and CDR2: SGDLS and YYNGEE. CDR3 loop: CASSGGGTPGQFF. The CDR3 coding sequence is TGTGCCAGCAGCGGGGGGGGGACTCCCGGGCAGTTCTTC.

The table lists this clone with a count of one. The rearrangement joins TRBV9 to TRBJ2-7, with D perhaps matching TRBD1 (7 bases). The CDR3 is made up of 13 amino acids. Trimming stripped 0 bases from V and 6 bases from J, with 10 bases between. Looked up from germline, CDR1 is SGDLS and CDR2 is YYNGEE. CDR3 bases: TGTGCCAGCAGCGTAGGACAGGGAGGCGAGCAGTACTTC. This gives the protein CASSVGQGGEQYF.

The chain employs TRBV6-1 and TRBJ1-5, with D tentatively TRBD1 (5 bases). The V end lost 7 bases, the J end lost 2 bases, and 9 bases lay between the germline ends. Per germline, CDR1 MNHNS and CDR2 SASEGT. The CDR3 extends over 13 amino acids. In DNA, the CDR3 is TGTGCCAGCAACGGGGGAGGCAATCAGCCCCAGCATTTT. Translating it yields CASNGGGNQPQHF.

In DNA, the CDR3 is TGTGCCATCGGGGCGAGACGGGACAGCACGTCCTACGAGCAGTACTTC. It yields the protein CAIGARRDSTSYEQYF. The chain links TRBV10-3 to TRBJ2-7, with 7 bases lining up with TRBD1. CDR1 and CDR2 (germline): ENHRY, SYGVKD. With 8 bases clipped from V and 1 base from J, the junction kept 14 bases outside the gene matches. The CDR3 is 16 amino acids.

The genes are TRBV9 and TRBJ1-5; TRBD1 is a possible D gene (5 bases). The V gene lost 0 bases and the J gene lost 4 bases, with 8 bases spanning the gap. CDR1 and CDR2 from the germline V gene are SGDLS and YYNGEE. The CDR3 consists of 14 residues. The CDR3 sequence: CASSVDSGNQPQHF. The CDR3, as DNA: TGTGCCAGCAGCGTAGATTCAGGGAATCAGCCCCAGCATTTT.

J is TRBJ2-1 and V is TRBV5-6; no clear D. V was trimmed by 8 bases and J by 0 bases, leaving 9 bases between them. Germline V lookup: CDR1 SGHDT, CDR2 YYEEEE. The CDR3 is made up of 13 amino acids. CDR3 DNA: TGTGCCAGTGAGGAGAGCTCCTACAATGAGCAGTTCTTC. Protein: CASEESSYNEQFF.